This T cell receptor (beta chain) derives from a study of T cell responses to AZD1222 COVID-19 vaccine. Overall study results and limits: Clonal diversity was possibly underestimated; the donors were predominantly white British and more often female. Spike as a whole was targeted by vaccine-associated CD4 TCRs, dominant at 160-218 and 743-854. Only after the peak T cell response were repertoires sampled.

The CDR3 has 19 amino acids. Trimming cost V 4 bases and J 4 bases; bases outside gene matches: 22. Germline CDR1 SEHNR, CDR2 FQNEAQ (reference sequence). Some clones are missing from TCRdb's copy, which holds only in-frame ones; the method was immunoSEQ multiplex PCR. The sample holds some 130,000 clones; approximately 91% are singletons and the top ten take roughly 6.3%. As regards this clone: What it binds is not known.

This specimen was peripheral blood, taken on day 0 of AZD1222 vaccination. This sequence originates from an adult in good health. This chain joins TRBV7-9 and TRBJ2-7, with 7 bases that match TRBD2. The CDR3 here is CASSSTEVSGDGAAYEQYF. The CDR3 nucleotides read TGTGCCAGCAGCTCCACCGAAGTAAGCGGGGACGGGGCGGCGTACGAGCAGTACTTC.